This T cell receptor (beta chain) was recovered during a study of T-cell reconstitution after alpha-beta-depleted transplantation in children. Germline V gives CDR1 SGHAT, CDR2 FQNNGV. This CDR3 region has 14 residues. Trimming shortened V by 5 bases and J by 2 bases, and 13 bases separated the two germline ends. In the case of this clonotype: Its antigen is unidentified.

The library targeted TCRbeta and was prepared with unique molecular identifiers. TCRdb reprocessed the PCR reads with MiXCR, giving one entry per CDR3 protein. Of around 490,000 distinct CDR3 sequences in the sample, around 10% are singletons; the top ten hold roughly 15%. Study results and caveats: As was reported, about two months after transplant, alpha-beta T cells came from several hundred expanded graft clones. Diversity and T-cell counts at one year after transplant derived mostly from new T cells. TCRbeta diversity was high at day 60 in some patients (a result of surviving recipient T cells and thymic progenitors).

The rearrangement uses TRBV11-2 and TRBJ2-7; D not certain. The specimen was PBMCs, mostly from graft donor cells, collected 180 days after TCRalphabeta/CD19-depleted stem cell transplant. The TCR originated in a female patient under 10 years old who had a stem cell transplant for aplastic anemia, so the T cells may come from the graft donor. CDR3 bases: TGTGCCAGCAGCGAACTCCGGGTAACCTACGAGCAGTACTTC. Amino acids: CASSELRVTYEQYF.